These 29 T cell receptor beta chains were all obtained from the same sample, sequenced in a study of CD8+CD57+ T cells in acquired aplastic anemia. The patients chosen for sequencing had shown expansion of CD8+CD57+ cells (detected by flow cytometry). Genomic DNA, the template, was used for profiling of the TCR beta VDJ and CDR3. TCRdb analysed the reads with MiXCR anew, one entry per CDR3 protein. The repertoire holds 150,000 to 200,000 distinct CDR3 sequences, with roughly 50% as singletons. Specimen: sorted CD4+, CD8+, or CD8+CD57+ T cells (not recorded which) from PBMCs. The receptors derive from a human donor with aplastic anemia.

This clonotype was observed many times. In DNA, the CDR3 is TGTGCCAGTAGTTCCAGCGGGAGGGCCGGGGAGCTGTTTTTT. Amino acids: CASSSSGRAGELFF. The chain recombines TRBV19 with TRBJ2-2; the match to TRBD2 covers 10 bases. The CDR3 has 14 residues. V trimming: 5 bases; J trimming: 6 bases; junction bases outside the gene matches: 3. Per germline, CDR1 LNHDA and CDR2 SQIVND (reference sequence).

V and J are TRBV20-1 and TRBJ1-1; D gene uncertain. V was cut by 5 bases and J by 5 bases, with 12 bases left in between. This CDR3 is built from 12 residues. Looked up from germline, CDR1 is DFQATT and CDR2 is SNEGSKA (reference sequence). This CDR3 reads CSAPFRGTEAFF. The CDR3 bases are TGCAGTGCTCCATTTAGAGGGACTGAAGCTTTCTTT.

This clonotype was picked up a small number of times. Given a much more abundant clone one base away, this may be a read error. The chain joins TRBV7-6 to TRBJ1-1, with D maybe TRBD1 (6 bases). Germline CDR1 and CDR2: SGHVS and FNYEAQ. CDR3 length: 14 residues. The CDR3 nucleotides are TGTGCCAGCAGCTCCGGGACAAGGAACATTGAAGCTTTCTTT. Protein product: CASSSGTRNIEAFF.

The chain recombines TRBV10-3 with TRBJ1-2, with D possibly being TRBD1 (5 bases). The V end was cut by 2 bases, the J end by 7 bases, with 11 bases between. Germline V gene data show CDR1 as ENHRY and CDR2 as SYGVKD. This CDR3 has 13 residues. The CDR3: CAISEDRRGGYTF. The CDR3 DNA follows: TGTGCCATCAGTGAGGACAGACGGGGTGGCTACACCTTC.

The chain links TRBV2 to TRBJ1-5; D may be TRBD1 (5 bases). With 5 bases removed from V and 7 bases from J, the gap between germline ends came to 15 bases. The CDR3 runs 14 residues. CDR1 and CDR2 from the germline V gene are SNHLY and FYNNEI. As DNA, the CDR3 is TGTGCCAGCAGTTTGATAGGGGACGTACAGCCCCAGCATTTT. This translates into CASSLIGDVQPQHF.

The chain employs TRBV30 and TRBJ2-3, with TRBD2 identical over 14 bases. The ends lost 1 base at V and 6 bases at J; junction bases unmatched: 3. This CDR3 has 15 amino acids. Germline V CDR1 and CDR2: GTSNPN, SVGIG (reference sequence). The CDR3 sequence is CAWSAGTSGSDTQYF. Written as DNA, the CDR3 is TGTGCCTGGAGTGCTGGGACTAGCGGGAGTGATACGCAGTATTTT.

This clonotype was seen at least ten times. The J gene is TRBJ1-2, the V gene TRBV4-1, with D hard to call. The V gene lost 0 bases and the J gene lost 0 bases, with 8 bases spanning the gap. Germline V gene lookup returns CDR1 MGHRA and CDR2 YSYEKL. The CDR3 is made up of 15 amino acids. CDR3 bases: TGCGCCAGCAGCCAAGATCCAGTCACTAACTATGGCTACACCTTC. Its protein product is CASSQDPVTNYGYTF.

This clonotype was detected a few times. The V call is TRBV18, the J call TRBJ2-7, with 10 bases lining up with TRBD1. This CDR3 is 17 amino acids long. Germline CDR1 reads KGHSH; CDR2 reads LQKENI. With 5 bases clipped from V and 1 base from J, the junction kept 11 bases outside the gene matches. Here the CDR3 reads CASSSNPGQGRSYEQYF. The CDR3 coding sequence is TGTGCCAGCTCATCAAATCCGGGACAGGGGCGATCCTACGAGCAGTACTTC. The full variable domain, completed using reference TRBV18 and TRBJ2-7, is NAGVMQNPRHLVRRRGQEARLRCSPMKGHSHVYWYRQLPEEGLKFMVYLQKENIIDESGMPKERFSAEFPKEGPSILRIQQVVRGDSAAYFCASSSNPGQGRSYEQYFGPGTRLTVT.

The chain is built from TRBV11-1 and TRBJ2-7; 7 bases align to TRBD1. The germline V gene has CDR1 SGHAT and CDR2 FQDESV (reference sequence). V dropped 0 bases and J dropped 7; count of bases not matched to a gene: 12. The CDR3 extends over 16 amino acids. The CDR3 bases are TGTGCCAGCAGCTTAGCGCGTAGGACAGGCGGGCGGGAGCAGTACTTC. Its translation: CASSLARRTGGREQYF.

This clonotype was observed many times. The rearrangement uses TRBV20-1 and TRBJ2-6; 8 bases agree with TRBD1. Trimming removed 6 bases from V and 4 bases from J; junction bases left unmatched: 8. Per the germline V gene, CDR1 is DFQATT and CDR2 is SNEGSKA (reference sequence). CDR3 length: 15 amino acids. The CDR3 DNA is TGCAGTGCCTCGGACAGGGCGAGGGGGGCCAACGTCCTGACTTTC. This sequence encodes CSASDRARGANVLTF.

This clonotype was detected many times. In DNA form, the CDR3 reads TGTGCCAGCAGCTTATCCCCATCAGATACGCAGTATTTT. As protein: CASSLSPSDTQYF. The rearrangement links TRBV11-2 to TRBJ2-3; D is ambiguous. The ends were cut back, 2 bases at V and 4 bases at J, with 7 bases in the middle. Germline-derived CDR1 and CDR2 are SGHAT and FQNNGV. This CDR3 has 13 amino acids. The whole variable domain, remainder taken from reference TRBV11-2 and TRBJ2-3, is EAGVAQSPRYKIIEKRQSVAFWCNPISGHATLYWYQQILGQGPKLLIQFQNNGVVDDSQLPKDRFSAERLKGVDSTLKIQPAKLEDSAVYLCASSLSPSDTQYFGPGTRLTVL.

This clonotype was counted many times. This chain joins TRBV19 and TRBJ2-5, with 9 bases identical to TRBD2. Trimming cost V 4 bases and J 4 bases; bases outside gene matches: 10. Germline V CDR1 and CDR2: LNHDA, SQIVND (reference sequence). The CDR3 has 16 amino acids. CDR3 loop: CASSTSKRGARETQYF. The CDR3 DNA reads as TGTGCCAGTAGTACCTCTAAGCGGGGGGCCCGAGAGACCCAGTACTTC.

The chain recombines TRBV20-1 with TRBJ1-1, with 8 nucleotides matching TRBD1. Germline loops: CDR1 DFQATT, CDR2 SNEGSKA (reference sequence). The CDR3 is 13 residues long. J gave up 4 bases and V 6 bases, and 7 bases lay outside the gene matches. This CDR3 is CSAQQGAATEAFF. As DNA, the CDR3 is TGCAGTGCGCAGCAGGGGGCCGCCACTGAAGCTTTCTTT.

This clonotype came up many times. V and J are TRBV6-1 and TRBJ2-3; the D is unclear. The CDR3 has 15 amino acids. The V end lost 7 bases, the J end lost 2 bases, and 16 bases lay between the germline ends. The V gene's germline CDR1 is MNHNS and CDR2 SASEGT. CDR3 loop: CASTEALGPTDTQYF. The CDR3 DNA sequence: TGTGCCAGCACCGAAGCCTTGGGCCCCACAGATACGCAGTATTTT.

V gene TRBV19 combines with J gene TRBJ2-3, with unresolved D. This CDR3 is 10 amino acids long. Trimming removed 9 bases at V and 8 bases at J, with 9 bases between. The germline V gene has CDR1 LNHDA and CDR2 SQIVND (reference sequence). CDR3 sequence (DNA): TGTGCCAGCCAGCTAAGTACGCAGTATTTT. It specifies CASQLSTQYF.

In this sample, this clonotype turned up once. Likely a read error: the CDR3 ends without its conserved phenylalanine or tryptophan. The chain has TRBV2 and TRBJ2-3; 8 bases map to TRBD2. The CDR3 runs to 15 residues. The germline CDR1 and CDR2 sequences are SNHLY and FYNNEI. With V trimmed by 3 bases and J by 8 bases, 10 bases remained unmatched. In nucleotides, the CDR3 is TGTGCCAGCAGTGAGGAGGTAGCGGGATCTGGTACGCAGTATGTT. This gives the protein CASSEEVAGSGTQYV.

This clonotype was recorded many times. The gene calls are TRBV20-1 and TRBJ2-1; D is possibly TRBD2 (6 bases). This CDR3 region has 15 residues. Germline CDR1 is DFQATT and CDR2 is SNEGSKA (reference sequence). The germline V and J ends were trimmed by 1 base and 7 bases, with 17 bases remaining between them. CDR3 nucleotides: TGCAGTGCTAGAGTTCCGTTTCTAGCGCGTAATGAGCAGTTCTTC. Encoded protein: CSARVPFLARNEQFF.

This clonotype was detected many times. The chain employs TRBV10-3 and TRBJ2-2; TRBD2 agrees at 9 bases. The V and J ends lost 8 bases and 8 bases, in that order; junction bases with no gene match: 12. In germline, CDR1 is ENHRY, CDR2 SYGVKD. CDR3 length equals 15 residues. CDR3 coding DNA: TGTGCCATCTCGGAACTAGCGGGTAATGAGGGGGAGCTGTTTTTT. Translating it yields CAISELAGNEGELFF.

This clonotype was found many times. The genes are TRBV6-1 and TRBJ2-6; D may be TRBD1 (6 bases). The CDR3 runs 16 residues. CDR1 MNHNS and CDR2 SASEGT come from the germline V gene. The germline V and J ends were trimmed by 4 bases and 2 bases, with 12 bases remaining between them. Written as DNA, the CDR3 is TGTGCCAGCAGTGGGACAGCCCCTCCTGGGGCCAACGTCCTGACTTTC. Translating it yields CASSGTAPPGANVLTF.

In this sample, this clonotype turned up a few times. The CDR3 DNA reads TGTGCCATCAGTGACGAAAATGAGCAGTTCTTC. Its translation is CAISDENEQFF. V usage is TRBV10-3 and J usage is TRBJ2-1; D gene ambiguous. The CDR3 has 11 residues. Germline values: CDR1 ENHRY, CDR2 SYGVKD. The V end lost 3 bases, the J end lost 7 bases, and 4 bases lay between the germline ends.

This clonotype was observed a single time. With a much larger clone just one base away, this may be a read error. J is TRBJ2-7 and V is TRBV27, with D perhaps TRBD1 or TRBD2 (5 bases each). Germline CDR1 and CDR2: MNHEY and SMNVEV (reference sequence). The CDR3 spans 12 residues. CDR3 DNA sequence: TGTGCCCGCAGCTTAGTGGGGGACGAGCAGTACTTC. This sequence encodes CARSLVGDEQYF.

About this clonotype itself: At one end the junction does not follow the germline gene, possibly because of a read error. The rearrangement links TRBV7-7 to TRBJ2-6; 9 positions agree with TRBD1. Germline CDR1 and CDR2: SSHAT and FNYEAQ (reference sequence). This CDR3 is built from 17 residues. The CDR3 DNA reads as TGTGCTAGCAGTGCCGGGACAGGGTTTTCTGGGGCCAACGTCCTGACTTTC. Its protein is CASSAGTGFSGANVLTF. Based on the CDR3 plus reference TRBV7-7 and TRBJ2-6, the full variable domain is GAGVSQSPRYKVTKRGQDVTLRCDPISSHATLYWYQQALGQGPEFLTYFNYEAQPDKSGLPSDRFSAERPEGSISTLTIQRTEQRDSAMYRCASSAGTGFSGANVLTFGAGSRLTVL.

This chain's CDR3 is CSVVLGVAKNIQYF. The DNA for the CDR3 is TGCAGCGTTGTTCTGGGTGTCGCCAAAAACATTCAGTACTTC. This chain connects TRBV29-1 to TRBJ2-4; D remains unclear. Germline-derived CDR1 and CDR2 are SQVTM and ANQGSEA. With 4 bases removed from V and 1 base from J, the gap between germline ends came to 11 bases. The CDR3 is 14 residues long.

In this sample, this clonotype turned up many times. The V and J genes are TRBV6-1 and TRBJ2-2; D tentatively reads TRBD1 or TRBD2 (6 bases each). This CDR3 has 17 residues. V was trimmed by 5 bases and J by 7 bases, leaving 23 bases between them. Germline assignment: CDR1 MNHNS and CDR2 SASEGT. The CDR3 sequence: CASSFPGHGLGGGELFF. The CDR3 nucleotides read TGTGCCAGCAGTTTCCCGGGACACGGTTTGGGGGGCGGGGAGCTGTTTTTT.

CDR3: CASSDYGTGANVLTF. The CDR3 DNA reads as TGTGCCAGCAGTGATTACGGGACAGGGGCCAACGTCCTGACTTTC. The chain carries TRBV2 and TRBJ2-6; TRBD1 might be the D (6 bases). V lost 3 bases and J lost 4, with 10 bases in between. The germline V gene encodes CDR1 SNHLY and CDR2 FYNNEI. This CDR3 spans 15 amino acids.

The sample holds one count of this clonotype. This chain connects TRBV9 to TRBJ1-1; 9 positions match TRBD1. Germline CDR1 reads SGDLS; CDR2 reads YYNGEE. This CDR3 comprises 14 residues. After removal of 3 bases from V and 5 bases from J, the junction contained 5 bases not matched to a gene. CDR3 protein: CASSAGTGRTEAFF. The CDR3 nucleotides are TGTGCCAGCAGCGCAGGGACAGGGAGAACTGAAGCTTTCTTT. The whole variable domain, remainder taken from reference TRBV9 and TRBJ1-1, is DSGVTQTPKHLITATGQRVTLRCSPRSGDLSVYWYQQSLDQGLQFLIQYYNGEERAKGNILERFSAQQFPDLHSELNLSSLELGDSALYFCASSAGTGRTEAFFGQGTRLTVV.

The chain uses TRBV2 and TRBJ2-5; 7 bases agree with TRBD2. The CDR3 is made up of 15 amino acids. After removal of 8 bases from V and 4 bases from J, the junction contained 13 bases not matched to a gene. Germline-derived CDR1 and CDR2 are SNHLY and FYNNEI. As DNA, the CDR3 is TGTGCCAGCGGGGATCAGGGAGGGCGGGGAGAGACCCAGTACTTC. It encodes CASGDQGGRGETQYF. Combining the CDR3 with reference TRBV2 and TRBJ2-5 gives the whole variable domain EPEVTQTPSHQVTQMGQEVILRCVPISNHLYFYWYRQILGQKVEFLVSFYNNEISEKSEIFDDQFSVERPDGSNFTLKIRSTKLEDSAMYFCASGDQGGRGETQYFGPGTRLLVL.

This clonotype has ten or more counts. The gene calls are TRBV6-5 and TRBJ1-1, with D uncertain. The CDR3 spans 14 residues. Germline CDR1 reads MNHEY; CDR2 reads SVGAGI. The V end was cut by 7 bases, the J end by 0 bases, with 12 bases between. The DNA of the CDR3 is TGTGCCAGCACTCCAGGCGGAATGAACACTGAAGCTTTCTTT. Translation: CASTPGGMNTEAFF.

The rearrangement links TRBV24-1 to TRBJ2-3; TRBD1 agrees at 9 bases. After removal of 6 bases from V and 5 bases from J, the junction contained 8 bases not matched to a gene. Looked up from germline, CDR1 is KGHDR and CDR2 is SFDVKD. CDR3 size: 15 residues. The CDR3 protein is CATSQSGQGIDTQYF. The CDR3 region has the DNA TGTGCCACCAGTCAATCGGGACAGGGTATAGATACGCAGTATTTT.